A single sample gave rise to the 21 T cell receptor beta chains below, sequenced in a study of metastatic and nonmetastatic thyroid tumors (dated by TCRdb to 2018 to 2020). The library relied on PCR. The instrument was an Illumina HiSeq 4000. The public sequencing data were trimmed at Q25 with fastp and processed into clonotypes with MiXCR by TCRdb, which kept only in-frame beta chains. The sample records about 4,000 clones, 30% to 35% of which are singletons. Of the sample, less than 30% is held by the ten largest clones. No treatment had been received by any patient before thyroid surgery. Sequencing was done on a sample of adjacent normal tissue. The receptors were gathered from a female donor with papillary thyroid cancer or a benign thyroid nodule (not recorded which). Some clones in this sample may be carry-over from other donors' samples.

This rearrangement joins TRBV5-1 to TRBJ2-6; D unresolved. CDR3 length: 19 amino acids. The V end was cut by 3 bases, the J end by 0 bases, with 19 bases between. CDR1 and CDR2 from the germline V gene are SGHRS and YFSETQ. The CDR3 sequence is CASSYSGVQSFSGANVLTF. The CDR3 DNA is TGCGCCAGCAGCTATTCAGGAGTGCAGTCTTTCTCTGGGGCCAACGTCCTGACTTTC.

As concerns this clone: A read error may produce the germline difference seen at one junction end. This rearrangement joins TRBV4-3 to TRBJ2-1; 7 bases are a match to TRBD1. CDR3 size: 14 residues. From germline, CDR1 is LGHNA and CDR2 YSLEER. CDR3 region: CAISPGTEYNEQFF. The CDR3 nucleotides read TGCGCCATCAGCCCCGGGACAGAATACAATGAGCAGTTCTTC.

This sequence joins TRBV27 and TRBJ2-7; tentative D call: TRBD1 (6 bases). The CDR3 sequence is 14 residues long. V lost 8 bases, J lost 5 bases, and 19 bases lay in between. The germline V gene has CDR1 MNHEY and CDR2 SMNVEV (reference sequence). CDR3 loop: CASQISDRLHEQYF. CDR3 sequence (DNA): TGTGCCAGCCAAATCAGCGACAGGCTCCACGAGCAGTACTTC.

V is TRBV3-1 and J is TRBJ2-1; D remains unclear. CDR3 size: 19 residues. The V gene's germline CDR1 is LGHDT and CDR2 YNNKEL (reference sequence). Trimming left V 0 bases short and J 0 bases short, with 18 bases between. The CDR3 DNA sequence: TGTGCCAGCAGCCAAGATCGTAGTGTGATTTCGAGCTCCTACAATGAGCAGTTCTTC. Translation gives CASSQDRSVISSSYNEQFF.

This clone has at least ten counts. The gene calls are TRBV5-1 and TRBJ1-2; D might be TRBD1 (6 bases). CDR3 length: 14 residues. Trimming shortened V by 2 bases and J by 8 bases, and 16 bases separated the two germline ends. The germline V gene has CDR1 SGHRS and CDR2 YFSETQ. The CDR3 DNA reads TGCGCCAGCAGCTTATTAACAGGGCAATGGGGCTACACCTTC. It is translated as CASSLLTGQWGYTF.

V is TRBV30 and J is TRBJ2-2; D is undetermined. V was clipped by 2 bases and J by 7 bases, with 14 bases between them. The germline CDR1 and CDR2 sequences are GTSNPN and SVGIG (reference sequence). This CDR3 comprises 14 residues. The CDR3 DNA reads as TGTGCCTGGAGTAACGGACCACTGGGCGGGGAGCTGTTTTTT. Translating it yields CAWSNGPLGGELFF.

This clone ranks as medium-sized. The chain recombines TRBV20-1 with TRBJ2-1; a weak D match, TRBD2 (6 bases). The CDR3 loop spans 17 amino acids. V dropped 6 bases and J dropped 5 bases, with 26 bases sitting between them. Germline loops: CDR1 DFQATT, CDR2 SNEGSKA (reference sequence). The CDR3 DNA follows: TGCAGTGCCGTGGGCTCCAGTGGGAGGATTTCCCACAATGAGCAGTTCTTC. Translated: CSAVGSSGRISHNEQFF.

The chain has TRBV29-1 and TRBJ2-1; D perhaps matches TRBD1 (5 bases). CDR3 size: 12 residues. The V end lost 3 bases, the J end lost 7 bases, and 10 bases lay between the germline ends. CDR1 and CDR2 from the germline V gene are SQVTM and ANQGSEA. The CDR3 DNA is TGCAGCGTTGATCAGGGATGGAATGAGCAGTTCTTC. Its protein product is CSVDQGWNEQFF.

The sample holds a few counts of this clone. The DNA of the CDR3 is TGTGCCAGCAGCCGCGGCGATGGCACTGAGCAGTTCTTC. Residues: CASSRGDGTEQFF. The chain carries TRBV9 and TRBJ2-1; the D is unclear. Per germline, CDR1 SGDLS and CDR2 YYNGEE. The CDR3 totals 13 residues. V lost 4 bases and J lost 9, with 14 bases in between.

J is TRBJ1-1 and V is TRBV12-3 or TRBV12-4; perhaps TRBD1 as D (5 bases). This CDR3 has 14 residues. V was pared by 3 bases and J by 4 bases, with 12 bases between. The CDR3 reads CASSLQGRSTEAFF. CDR3 DNA: TGTGCCAGCAGTTTGCAGGGAAGATCCACTGAAGCTTTCTTT.

In this sample, this clone turned up a few times. A junction end diverges from the germline sequence, so it may reflect a read error. The V and J genes are TRBV6-1 and TRBJ1-4, with 8 bases matching TRBD1. The CDR3 consists of 16 residues. Germline lookup yields CDR1 MNHNS and CDR2 SASEGT. CDR3 in amino acids: CASRFRQGAINKKLFF. In nucleotides, the CDR3 is TGTGCCAGCAGATTCAGGCAGGGGGCCATTAATAAAAAACTGTTTTTT.

In this sample, this clone is medium-sized. It is likely a read error, because the conserved phenylalanine at the end of the CDR3 is missing. Because the CDR3's place on the DNA is in doubt, the DNA is left out and the CDR3 is given as listed by TCRdb. The chain uses TRBV5-5 and TRBJ2-3; the table's D call, TRBD1, was not checked against the DNA. The CDR3 sequence runs 16 residues, both termini included. Germline CDR1 and CDR2: SGHKS and YYEKEE (reference sequence). The CDR3 is CASSRTIPTRLDSAYL.

The genes are TRBV11-3 and TRBJ2-1; possibly TRBD2 for D (6 bases). The CDR3 is 17 residues long. Germline CDR1 is SGHNT and CDR2 is YENEEA. Trimming cost V 3 bases and J 4 bases, with 19 bases left between them. CDR3 in DNA: TGTGCCAGCAGCTTCTGGGCTCGGGACTCCAGGTACAATGAGCAGTTCTTC. Protein: CASSFWARDSRYNEQFF.

This clone was picked up a small number of times. The chain has TRBV15 and TRBJ2-7; TRBD1 is a possible D gene (6 bases). The CDR3 is made up of 17 amino acids. Germline CDR1 reads LNHNV; CDR2 reads YYDKDF (reference sequence). Trimming stripped 0 bases from V and 2 bases from J, with 17 bases between. For the CDR3, the DNA is TGTGCCACCAGCAGAGATTCCCCCGCAGGGGTGGCCTACGAGCAGTACTTC. The encoded protein is CATSRDSPAGVAYEQYF. Variable domain in full (rest from reference TRBV15 and TRBJ2-7): DAMVIQNPRYQVTQFGKPVTLSCSQTLNHNVMYWYQQKSSQAPKLLFHYYDKDFNNEADTPDNFQSRRPNTSFCFLDIRSPGLGDTAMYLCATSRDSPAGVAYEQYFGPGTRLTVT.

V usage is TRBV9 and J usage is TRBJ2-1; D may be TRBD1 (5 bases). V lost 0 bases to trimming and J lost 7 bases, with 14 bases between them. CDR3 length: 15 residues. Germline V gene data show CDR1 as SGDLS and CDR2 as YYNGEE. CDR3 DNA: TGTGCCAGCAGCGTAGGTTGGGGCCACGAGAATGAGCAGTTCTTC. Translating gives CASSVGWGHENEQFF.

This clone is medium-sized (0.01 to 0.1%). The gene calls are TRBV20-1 and TRBJ2-7, with D unresolved. Germline-derived CDR1 and CDR2 are DFQATT and SNEGSKA (reference sequence). V was shortened by 6 bases and J by 2 bases, with 17 bases between the two germline ends. The CDR3 extends over 14 amino acids. The CDR3 nucleotides read TGCAGTGCCCTCGATCACCTCAATACCTACGAGCAGTACTTC. Translating it yields CSALDHLNTYEQYF.

This clone was recorded a few times. V usage is TRBV7-2 and J usage is TRBJ2-5; the D gene is possibly TRBD2 (6 bases). V was clipped by 1 base and J by 7 bases, with 7 bases between them. Germline CDR1 is SGHTA and CDR2 is FQGNSA. The CDR3 contains 12 residues. CDR3 sequence reads: CASSLVGGTQYF. For the CDR3, the DNA is TGTGCCAGCAGCTTAGTGGGGGGGACCCAGTACTTC.

The genes are TRBV3-1 and TRBJ2-5; D possibly corresponds to TRBD2 (6 bases). The end of the DNA fits TRBJ2-1 better, so the J call may be wrong. CDR3 length: 14 amino acids. The V gene's germline CDR1 is LGHDT and CDR2 YNNKEL (reference sequence). CDR3 DNA sequence: TGTGCCAGCAGCCCCGCGGGGCCCTACAATGAGCAGTTCTTC. This encodes CASSPAGPYNEQFF.

Remarks on this clone: Its ends do not fully match the called genes, so a read error is possible. The rearrangement uses TRBV11-2 and TRBJ1-1; tentative D call: TRBD1 (6 bases). The germline CDR1 and CDR2 sequences are SGHAT and FQNNGV. CDR3 length: 14 amino acids. The CDR3: CSSSLGGANTEAFF. CDR3 nucleotide sequence: TGTTCCAGCAGCTTAGGGGGAGCGAACACTGAAGCTTTCTTT.

This CDR3 is CASSQVQGYTGELFF. CDR3 nucleotide sequence: TGCGCCAGCAGCCAAGTTCAGGGATACACCGGGGAGCTGTTTTTT. This chain connects TRBV4-3 to TRBJ2-2; D possibly corresponds to TRBD1 (5 bases). Trimming took 1 base from V and 3 from J, leaving 9 bases between them. CDR3 length: 15 residues. Germline CDR1 LGHNA, CDR2 YSLEER.

This clone was counted a few times. The gene calls are TRBV6-1 and TRBJ2-1; D possibly corresponds to TRBD2 (5 bases). The germline V gene has CDR1 MNHNS and CDR2 SASEGT. Trimming removed 8 bases at V and 5 bases at J, with 13 bases between. The length of the CDR3 is 13 residues. In nucleotides, the CDR3 is TGTGCCAGCGGGGAGAGGAAGAACAATGAGCAGTTCTTC. Translated: CASGERKNNEQFF.